These 27 T cell receptor beta chains came from one sample sequenced in a study of identical twins. TCRdb re-analysed the 5' RACE reads in MiXCR, keeping a single row per CDR3 protein. The table includes 230,000 or so distinct CDR3 sequences, roughly 8% detected once. This sample was shared with a second study, whose subject was yellow fever vaccine responses in identical twins.

The specimen sequenced was CD8+ T cells sorted from blood. These receptors were taken from a woman under 30 in good health.

This clonotype has ten or more counts. The chain couples TRBV7-9 to TRBJ2-3; 7 nucleotides agree with TRBD1. V gave up 1 base and J gave up 3 bases; unmatched junction bases: 4. Germline values: CDR1 SEHNR, CDR2 FQNEAQ (reference sequence). This CDR3 contains 15 residues. The CDR3: CASSLVSGGTDTQYF. The CDR3 region has the DNA TGTGCCAGCAGCTTAGTATCAGGGGGTACAGATACGCAGTATTTT.

The CDR3: CASSDHGLAGDGEQFF. The CDR3 bases are TGTGCCAGCAGTGACCATGGACTAGCGGGAGACGGTGAGCAGTTCTTC. The gene calls are TRBV25-1 and TRBJ2-1, with 13 bases identical to TRBD2. Germline V gene lookup returns CDR1 MGHDK and CDR2 SYGVNS. The CDR3 spans 16 residues. Trimming cost V 3 bases and J 9 bases; bases outside gene matches: 8.

This clonotype has a count of ten or more. The CDR3 coding sequence is TGTGCCATCAGATCGGGACAGGTCGAGGGCAATGAGCAGTTCTTC. As protein: CAIRSGQVEGNEQFF. The chain combines TRBV10-3 with TRBJ2-1, with 8 bases lining up with TRBD1. Germline CDR1 ENHRY, CDR2 SYGVKD. V shed 6 bases, J shed 6 bases, and the junction held 10 bases outside the gene matches. The CDR3 covers 15 residues.

In its sample, this clonotype was seen a few times. The chain uses TRBV12-3 or TRBV12-4 and TRBJ2-2, with 10 positions matching TRBD2. V shed 1 base and J 2 bases; nucleotides not matched to a gene: 7. The CDR3 sequence is 18 residues long. CDR3: CASSLVPGTSANTGELFF. In DNA, the CDR3 is TGTGCCAGCAGTTTAGTACCCGGGACTAGCGCCAACACCGGGGAGCTGTTTTTT.

The sample holds a few counts of this clonotype. The chain is built from TRBV4-2 and TRBJ2-1, with D possibly being TRBD1 (6 bases). Per the germline V gene, CDR1 is LGHNA and CDR2 is YNFKEQ. V lost 0 bases, J lost 0 bases, and 9 bases lay in between. CDR3 length equals 16 residues. The chain's CDR3 is CASSQEGQSSYNEQFF. CDR3 DNA: TGTGCCAGCAGCCAAGAAGGACAGTCCTCCTACAATGAGCAGTTCTTC.

In its sample, this clonotype was seen many times. The genes are TRBV12-3 or TRBV12-4 and TRBJ1-1; D unresolved. Trimming removed 3 bases at V and 8 bases at J, with 13 bases between. The CDR3 sequence is 13 residues long. The CDR3 here is CASSFALRMEAFF. The CDR3 bases are TGTGCCAGCAGTTTCGCACTTAGGATGGAAGCTTTCTTT.

This clonotype was seen repeatedly, ten times or more. The chain couples TRBV3-1 to TRBJ1-2; D unclear. Germline V gives CDR1 LGHDT, CDR2 YNNKEL (reference sequence). Trimming removed 3 bases from V and 0 bases from J, with 5 bases in between. The length of the CDR3 is 13 residues. CDR3 sequence reads: CASSQDSNYGYTF. The CDR3 region has the DNA TGTGCCAGCAGCCAGGACTCTAACTATGGCTACACCTTC.

The chain uses TRBV11-3 and TRBJ2-6; 8 bases align to TRBD1. The CDR3 length is 16 residues. Germline CDR1 is SGHNT and CDR2 is YENEEA. J lost 4 bases, V lost 5 bases, and 7 bases had no gene match. CDR3 region: CASSPRTGTGANVLTF. For the CDR3, the DNA is TGTGCCAGCAGCCCCAGGACAGGGACAGGGGCCAACGTCCTGACTTTC.

Only a few counts were recorded for this clonotype. The V and J genes are TRBV4-3 and TRBJ2-7; no clear D. This CDR3 region has 14 residues. Germline CDR1 LGHNA, CDR2 YSLEER. V lost 3 bases to trimming and J lost 1 base, with 10 bases between them. The CDR3 DNA is TGCGCCAGCAGCCAGGCAGTTTTGTCCTACGAGCAGTACTTC. Encoded protein: CASSQAVLSYEQYF.

In its sample, this clonotype was seen many times. The CDR3 bases are TGTGCCAGCAGCTTAATCGGGACTAGCGGTTACAATGAGCAGTTCTTC. This gives the protein CASSLIGTSGYNEQFF. This sequence joins TRBV7-9 and TRBJ2-1; 11 positions match TRBD2. Trimming cost V 2 bases and J 4 bases; bases outside gene matches: 4. CDR1 is SEHNR and CDR2 is FQNEAQ in the germline V gene (reference sequence). CDR3 length: 16 residues.

This clonotype showed up many times. The chain's CDR3 is CASSLLGRYNEQFF. The CDR3, as DNA: TGTGCCAGCAGTTTACTGGGGCGGTACAATGAGCAGTTCTTC. The chain uses TRBV12-3 or TRBV12-4 and TRBJ2-1; possibly TRBD1 for D (5 bases). V lost 2 bases and J 4 bases, leaving 9 bases between the germline ends. The length of the CDR3 is 14 residues.

This clonotype occurred a few times. The chain carries TRBV6-1 and TRBJ1-4; D may be TRBD1 (6 bases). The CDR3 spans 18 residues. The V gene's germline CDR1 is MNHNS and CDR2 SASEGT. The V end lost 5 bases, the J end lost 5 bases, and 24 bases lay between the germline ends. The CDR3, as DNA: TGTGCCAGCAGTCTAGTGGCCTTCGGCGGGGGCACGAATGAAAAACTGTTTTTT. This sequence encodes CASSLVAFGGGTNEKLFF.

The V and J genes are TRBV21-1 and TRBJ2-4; TRBD1 reflects the table's D call only, with no check against the DNA. TRBV21-1 is a pseudogene. The CDR3 is made up of 9 amino acids. CDR3 sequence: CASSRGKYF. Written as DNA, the CDR3 is TGTGCCAGCAGCAGGGGGAAGTACTTC.

The chain has TRBV5-6 and TRBJ1-1; maybe TRBD1 (6 bases). Germline CDR1 and CDR2: SGHDT and YYEEEE. V was cut by 5 bases and J by 3 bases, with 14 bases left in between. The length of the CDR3 is 14 residues. The CDR3 loop reads CASRFRGLDTEAFF. DNA of the CDR3: TGTGCCAGCAGGTTCCGGGGGCTAGACACTGAAGCTTTCTTT.

This clonotype was detected many times. J is TRBJ2-5 and V is TRBV6-2 or TRBV6-3; D gene uncertain. The length of the CDR3 is 15 residues. Trimming removed 0 bases at V and 2 bases at J, with 10 bases between. Germline CDR1 reads MNHEY; CDR2 reads SVGEGT. This chain's CDR3 is CASSYSEAPQETQYF. The CDR3 DNA reads TGTGCCAGCAGTTACTCGGAAGCGCCACAAGAGACCCAGTACTTC.

The genes are TRBV4-1 and TRBJ2-7; D tentatively fits TRBD1 or TRBD2 (7 bases each). Germline CDR1 MGHRA, CDR2 YSYEKL. CDR3 length equals 14 residues. Trimming cost V 4 bases and J 4 bases, with 14 bases left between them. CDR3 amino acids: CASSRPQGGYEQYF. CDR3 sequence (DNA): TGCGCCAGCAGCCGACCCCAGGGGGGGTACGAGCAGTACTTC.

The chain couples TRBV12-3 or TRBV12-4 to TRBJ1-3, with D unresolved. The CDR3 extends over 14 amino acids. The V gene lost 3 bases and the J gene lost 1 base, with 7 bases spanning the gap. CDR3 residues: CASSFSTSGNTIYF. For the CDR3, the DNA is TGTGCCAGCAGTTTTTCCACTTCTGGAAACACCATATATTTT.

This clonotype has only a few counts. This rearrangement joins TRBV7-9 to TRBJ2-1; D not certain. CDR1 SEHNR and CDR2 FQNEAQ come from the germline V gene (reference sequence). The V end lost 4 bases, the J end lost 6 bases, and 16 bases lay between the germline ends. This CDR3 contains 15 residues. CDR3 sequence (DNA): TGTGCCAGCAGCTCGACTCCGATAAACCTCAATGAGCAGTTCTTC. Translation gives CASSSTPINLNEQFF.

The sample holds a few counts of this clonotype. The chain links TRBV20-1 to TRBJ2-3; 13 nucleotides align to TRBD2. Looked up from germline, CDR1 is DFQATT and CDR2 is SNEGSKA (reference sequence). V lost 5 bases, J lost 4 bases, and 3 bases stayed unmatched. The CDR3 runs to 14 residues. CDR3 in amino acids: CSASTSGRADTQYF. As DNA, the CDR3 is TGCAGTGCTTCAACTAGCGGGAGGGCAGATACGCAGTATTTT.

The chain joins TRBV20-1 to TRBJ2-7; 7 bases map to TRBD1. This CDR3 is built from 13 residues. CDR1 DFQATT and CDR2 SNEGSKA come from the germline V gene (reference sequence). The V segment lost 6 bases and the J segment 0 bases; nucleotides outside the gene matches: 5. The chain's CDR3 is CSARRGISYEQYF. As DNA, the CDR3 is TGCAGTGCCCGCAGGGGGATCTCCTACGAGCAGTACTTC.

This clonotype came up a few times. V gene TRBV29-1 combines with J gene TRBJ2-2; 7 nucleotides align to TRBD2. V lost 1 base and J lost 6; bases outside the gene matches: 8. This CDR3 is 15 amino acids long. In germline, CDR1 is SQVTM, CDR2 ANQGSEA. The CDR3 nucleotides read TGCAGCGTTGAAGCGGGAAGCGGGAAGGCCGGGGAGCTGTTTTTT. It translates to CSVEAGSGKAGELFF.

The V call is TRBV4-3, the J call TRBJ2-7; D ambiguous. CDR3 length: 14 amino acids. Between the trimmed V and J ends, which lost 0 bases and 2 bases, there was a span of 8 bases. Germline CDR1 reads LGHNA; CDR2 reads YSLEER. CDR3 DNA: TGCGCCAGCAGCCAAGATCGAACGACCTACGAGCAGTACTTC. Amino acid sequence: CASSQDRTTYEQYF.

This clonotype occurred a few times. The chain has TRBV10-3 and TRBJ2-7, with D possibly being TRBD1 (5 bases). Germline V gives CDR1 ENHRY, CDR2 SYGVKD. The ends were cut back, 0 bases at V and 4 bases at J, with 10 bases in the middle. This CDR3 has 14 amino acids. The CDR3 DNA is TGTGCCATCAGTGAGTCGATGGGGCGGTACGAGCAGTACTTC. This sequence encodes CAISESMGRYEQYF.

This clonotype was observed a handful of times. The chain links TRBV28 to TRBJ1-6; D gene unclear. The CDR3 contains 15 residues. The germline gives CDR1 MDHEN, CDR2 SYDVKM. V was trimmed by 3 bases and J by 9 bases, leaving 15 bases between them. CDR3 residues: CASSLIQEVLSPLHF. The CDR3 DNA sequence: TGTGCCAGCAGTTTGATTCAGGAGGTACTTTCACCCCTCCACTTT.

The CDR3 DNA reads as TGTGCCAGCAGACACGGGGGGGAAGAGACCCAGTACTTC. Translated: CASRHGGEETQYF. The chain recombines TRBV7-9 with TRBJ2-5, with 8 bases that match TRBD2. Germline values: CDR1 SEHNR, CDR2 FQNEAQ (reference sequence). The V segment lost 6 bases and the J segment 3 bases; nucleotides outside the gene matches: 3. The CDR3 length is 13 residues.

The chain joins TRBV5-1 to TRBJ2-5, with 14 bases fitting TRBD2. The germline gives CDR1 SGHRS, CDR2 YFSETQ. V lost 3 bases to trimming and J lost 5 bases; unmatched junction nucleotides: 9. This CDR3 has 17 amino acids. CDR3 amino acids: CASSSGTSGRVGETQYF. In DNA form, the CDR3 reads TGCGCCAGCAGCTCTGGGACTAGCGGGAGAGTCGGGGAGACCCAGTACTTC.

This chain joins TRBV11-2 and TRBJ2-1; 8 bases map to TRBD2. The CDR3 runs 16 residues. V trimming: 0 bases; J trimming: 4 bases; junction bases outside the gene matches: 5. Germline V CDR1 and CDR2: SGHAT, FQNNGV. This CDR3 reads CASSLDPSGGYNEQFF. The CDR3 DNA reads as TGTGCCAGCAGCTTAGATCCCAGCGGGGGATACAATGAGCAGTTCTTC. Full variable domain (missing parts from reference TRBV11-2 and TRBJ2-1): EAGVAQSPRYKIIEKRQSVAFWCNPISGHATLYWYQQILGQGPKLLIQFQNNGVVDDSQLPKDRFSAERLKGVDSTLKIQPAKLEDSAVYLCASSLDPSGGYNEQFFGPGTRLTVL.